This is a list of T cell receptor beta chains from one sample in a study of response to subunit inactivated influenza vaccine. Each CDR3 protein is one row after TCRdb ran MiXCR on the RT-PCR reads. The sample lists 150,000 to 200,000 distinct CDR3 sequences, around 9.2% occurring once. The sample in question was non-naive T cells sorted from PBMCs, obtained on the day of vaccination. These receptors came from a man aged 50-60 years who received an inactivated influenza vaccine. Each CDR3 is given with its conserved first and last residue. D genes are given only for firm matches. Only some rows state a clone size, as once, few, many or a class for expanded clones.

>TRBJ2-7|TRBV6-4|-|many
CASSPGPAYEQYF
TGTGCCAGCAGTCCTGGACCAGCCTACGAGCAGTACTTC
>TRBJ1-6|TRBV5-1|-|few
CASSWAGENSPLHF
TGCGCCAGCAGCTGGGCAGGGGAGAATTCACCCCTCCACTTT
>TRBJ1-2|TRBV11-2|-|many
CASSLDDSYGYTF
TGTGCCAGCAGCTTAGATGACAGTTATGGCTACACCTTC
>TRBJ2-1|TRBV15|TRBD2|many
CATSREGRDNEQFF
TGTGCCACCAGCAGAGAAGGGAGGGACAATGAGCAGTTCTTC
>TRBJ2-5|TRBV14|-|few
CASSEYQETQYF
TGTGCCAGCAGCGAGTACCAAGAGACCCAGTACTTC
>TRBJ2-7|TRBV10-3|-|many
CAIGGGEEQYF
TGTGCCATCGGAGGTGGGGAAGAGCAGTACTTC
>TRBJ2-3|TRBV12-3/TRBV12-4|-|many
CASSPGSAGASDTQYF
TGTGCCAGCAGCCCCGGGTCGGCAGGGGCTTCAGATACGCAGTATTTT
>TRBJ1-2|TRBV28|TRBD1|many
CASGSNRGQDYGYTF
TGTGCCAGCGGGTCTAACAGGGGGCAGGACTATGGCTACACCTTC
>TRBJ2-1|TRBV9|-|few
CASSVDVSEQFF
TGTGCCAGCAGCGTAGATGTCAGTGAGCAGTTCTTC
>TRBJ2-2|TRBV2|-|few
CASSASANTGELFF
TGTGCCAGCAGTGCTAGCGCCAACACCGGGGAGCTGTTTTTT
>TRBJ2-5|TRBV6-2/TRBV6-3|-|-
CASSYEAGTTEETQYF
TGTGCCAGCAGTTACGAGGCCGGGACAACAGAAGAGACCCAGTACTTC
>TRBJ2-7|TRBV3-1|TRBD1|-
CASSLSGTGFYEQYF
TGTGCCAGCAGCCTGTCCGGGACAGGGTTCTACGAGCAGTACTTC
>TRBJ2-5|TRBV12-3/TRBV12-4|-|many
CASSFGWGDQETQYF
TGTGCCAGCAGTTTTGGATGGGGCGATCAAGAGACCCAGTACTTC
>TRBJ2-1|TRBV14|TRBD2|-
CASSQEWGTSVSHEQFF
TGTGCCAGCAGCCAAGAATGGGGAACTAGCGTTTCACATGAGCAGTTCTTC
>TRBJ2-1|TRBV28|-|few
CASAMKGLYNEQFF
TGTGCCAGCGCTATGAAGGGCCTCTACAATGAGCAGTTCTTC
>TRBJ2-1|TRBV6-4|-|-
CASSAELSYNEQFF
TGTGCCAGCAGTGCTGAACTATCCTACAATGAGCAGTTCTTC
>TRBJ2-1|TRBV27|TRBD1|-
CASAEDRGDYNEQFF
TGTGCCAGCGCCGAAGACAGGGGTGACTACAATGAGCAGTTCTTC
>TRBJ2-1|TRBV6-1|TRBD1|-
CASSSGQGYINEQFF
TGTGCCAGCAGCTCGGGACAGGGGTATATCAATGAGCAGTTCTTC
>TRBJ2-1|TRBV11-2|-|many
CASSLTGNEQFF
TGTGCCAGCAGCTTAACAGGGAACGAGCAGTTCTTC
>TRBJ2-7|TRBV9|TRBD2|-
CASSVEGWASGMQYF
TGTGCCAGCAGCGTAGAAGGCTGGGCTAGCGGGATGCAGTACTTC
>TRBJ2-5|TRBV3-1|TRBD2|many
CASSPAGLAGETQYF
TGTGCCAGCAGCCCGGCCGGACTAGCGGGAGAGACCCAGTACTTC
>TRBJ2-3|TRBV12-3/TRBV12-4|TRBD2|many
CASSRLLAGYTDTQYF
TGTGCCAGCAGTCGACTGCTAGCGGGGTACACAGATACGCAGTATTTT
>TRBJ2-2|TRBV20-1|-|many
CSAVKSAAAGELFF
TGCAGTGCCGTGAAGTCGGCCGCGGCCGGGGAGCTGTTTTTT
>TRBJ2-1|TRBV30|TRBD1|many
CAWRRDRGLNEQFF
TGTGCCTGGAGAAGGGACAGGGGGCTTAATGAGCAGTTCTTC
>TRBJ2-5|TRBV7-2|-|-
CASSLAGGPSRQVETQYF
TGTGCCAGCAGCTTAGCGGGGGGGCCCAGCAGACAGGTAGAGACCCAGTACTTC
>TRBJ2-7|TRBV6-5|TRBD1|-
CASSYNPHRDRTYEQYF
TGTGCCAGCAGTTATAACCCGCACCGGGACAGGACCTACGAGCAGTACTTC
>TRBJ2-7|TRBV20-1|TRBD1|-
CSADNRGYEQYF
TGCAGTGCTGATAACAGGGGCTACGAGCAGTACTTC
>TRBJ2-7|TRBV12-3/TRBV12-4|-|-
CASSGGATTYEQYF
TGTGCCAGCAGTGGCGGGGCGACAACCTACGAGCAGTACTTC
>TRBJ2-6|TRBV30|TRBD2|-
CAWRDLGGSSGANVLTF
TGTGCCTGGAGGGATCTGGGAGGGAGCTCTGGGGCCAACGTCCTGACTTTC
>TRBJ2-7|TRBV20-1|TRBD2|many
CSAKIGTRIGEQYF
TGCAGTGCAAAAATTGGGACTAGGATCGGCGAGCAGTACTTC
>TRBJ1-1|TRBV20-1|-|few
CSALTGVTEAFF
TGCAGTGCTTTGACAGGAGTCACTGAAGCTTTCTTT
>TRBJ2-3|TRBV12-3/TRBV12-4|-|many
CASSFRNPSTDTQYF
TGTGCCAGCAGTTTTAGGAACCCGAGCACAGATACGCAGTATTTT
>TRBJ1-5|TRBV12-3/TRBV12-4|-|-
CASSTAGSNQPQHF
TGTGCCAGCAGTACAGCGGGGAGCAATCAGCCCCAGCATTTT
>TRBJ2-7|TRBV7-2|-|many
CASSLAGDYEQYF
TGTGCCAGCAGCTTAGCCGGGGATTACGAGCAGTACTTC
>TRBJ2-6|TRBV5-1|TRBD1|-
CASSRGQGSHSGANVLTF
TGCGCCAGCAGCCGGGGACAGGGGAGCCACTCTGGGGCCAACGTCCTGACTTTC
>TRBJ2-3|TRBV12-3/TRBV12-4|TRBD2|many
CASTRGGGTDTQYF
TGTGCCAGCACCCGGGGGGGAGGGACAGATACGCAGTATTTT
>TRBJ2-3|TRBV20-1|TRBD2|many
CSALAVNTDTQYF
TGCAGTGCGCTAGCGGTTAACACAGATACGCAGTATTTT